This T cell receptor beta chain was sequenced for a study of shared clonotypes between healthy human individuals. On this clone itself: What it recognizes is unknown. Additional DNA sequences in this sample encode the identical CDR3.

Here immunoSEQ multiplex PCR was the method, and the copy in TCRdb shows in-frame clones only, minus some. The table records around 2.5 million clones, approximately 93% of them present only once. Broader study findings: Represented genetic and exposure-history diversity was restricted by having few donors.

The sequencing input was naive CD4+ T cells from PBMCs. The subset here: CD45RA+ positively selected. This TCR derives from a man aged 18 to 29 in good health. Some clones in this sample may be carry-over from other donors' samples.

CDR3 residues: CAWRLAGGNEQFF. The CDR3 DNA sequence: TGTGCCTGGAGACTAGCGGGAGGAAATGAGCAGTTCTTC. The gene calls are TRBV30 and TRBJ2-1, with 12 bases matching TRBD2. The CDR3 is made up of 13 amino acids. The germline CDR1 and CDR2 sequences are GTSNPN and SVGIG (reference sequence). Trimming cost V 3 bases and J 7 bases; bases outside gene matches: 1.